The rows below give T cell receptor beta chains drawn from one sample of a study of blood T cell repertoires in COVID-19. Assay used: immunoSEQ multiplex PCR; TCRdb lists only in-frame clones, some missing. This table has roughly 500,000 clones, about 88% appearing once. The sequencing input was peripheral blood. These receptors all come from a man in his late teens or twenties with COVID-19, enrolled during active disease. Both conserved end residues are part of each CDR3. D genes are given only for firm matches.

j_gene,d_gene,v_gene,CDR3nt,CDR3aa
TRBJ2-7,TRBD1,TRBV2,TGTGCCACCGCCGGGACAGGATCCTACGAGCAGTACTTC,CATAGTGSYEQYF
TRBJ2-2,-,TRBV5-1,TGCGCCAGCAGCGTGACAGGCCCGGCCGGGGAGCTGTTTTTT,CASSVTGPAGELFF
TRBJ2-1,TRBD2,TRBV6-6,TGTGCCAGCAGTTCACGGCGGACTAGCGGCTACAATGAGCAGTTCTTC,CASSSRRTSGYNEQFF
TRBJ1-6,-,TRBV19,TGTGCCAGTAGCCTAGGGGGTTCACCCCTCCACTTT,CASSLGGSPLHF
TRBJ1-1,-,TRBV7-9,TGTGCCAGCAGCTTCAGCGAGAACACTGAAGCTTTCTTT,CASSFSENTEAFF
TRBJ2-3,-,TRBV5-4,TGTGCCAGCAGCCCCCAGGGGATCATAACACTCACAGATACGCAGTATTTT,CASSPQGIITLTDTQYF
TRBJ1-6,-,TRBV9,TGTGCCAGCAGCCCCCGACAGGTATCGTCACCCCTCCACTTT,CASSPRQVSSPLHF
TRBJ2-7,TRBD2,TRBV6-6,TGTGCCAGCAGTTCCGAACTAGCGGGAGAACCCTACGAGCAGTACTTC,CASSSELAGEPYEQYF
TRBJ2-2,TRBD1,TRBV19,TGTGCCAGTAGTATAGGTGTGGACAGGGTAGGAACCGGGGAGCTGTTTTTT,CASSIGVDRVGTGELFF
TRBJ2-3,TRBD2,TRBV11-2,TGTGCCAGCAGGATTGGGACTAGCGGGAGGAAGACAGATACGCAGTATTTT,CASRIGTSGRKTDTQYF
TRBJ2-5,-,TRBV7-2,TGTGCCAGCAGCTTGGGCCATAGGCTGGCCCCTCAAGAGACCCAGTACTTC,CASSLGHRLAPQETQYF
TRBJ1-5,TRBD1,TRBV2,TGTGCCAGCAGGGGGGACAGCATCAATCAGCCCCAGCATTTT,CASRGDSINQPQHF
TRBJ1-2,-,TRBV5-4,TGTGCCAGCAGCTTTCTCAAGACGGGGTCAAATGGCTACACCTTC,CASSFLKTGSNGYTF
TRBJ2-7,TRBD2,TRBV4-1,TGCGCCAGCAGCCAAGAGACTAGCGGGTCCTACGAGCAGTACTTC,CASSQETSGSYEQYF
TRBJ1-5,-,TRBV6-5,TGTGCCAGCAGTCTCGGGACACCAGGTAGGGCCCAGCATTTT,CASSLGTPGRAQHF
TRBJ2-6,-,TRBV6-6,TGTGCCAGCAGTCCACAGGGTTTGGGCTCTGGGGCCAACGTCCTGACTTTC,CASSPQGLGSGANVLTF
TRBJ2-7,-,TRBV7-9,TGTGCCAGCAACTCCCCAGGATACGAGCAGTACTTC,CASNSPGYEQYF
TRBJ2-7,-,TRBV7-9,TGTGCCAGCAGCTTAGGAGGGGGCTCCTACGAGCAGTACTTC,CASSLGGGSYEQYF
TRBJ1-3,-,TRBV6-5,TGTGCCAGCAGTCCACAGGTCCCCTCTGGAAACACCATATATTTT,CASSPQVPSGNTIYF
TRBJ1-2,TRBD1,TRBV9,TGTGCCAGCAGCCCTCGGACAGGGGCTAACTATGGCTACACCTTC,CASSPRTGANYGYTF
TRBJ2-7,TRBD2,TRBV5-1,TGCGCCAGCAGCTGGACTAGCGGGAGCTCCTACGAGCAGTACTTC,CASSWTSGSSYEQYF